These T cell receptor beta chains were read from a single sample in a study of radiation and T cells in renal cell carcinoma. Clones were read by immunoSEQ multiplex PCR, and TCRdb kept only the in-frame ones, dropping some. The sample consists of around 100,000 clones, about 79% of them appearing once. This sample comprised blood, obtained from a patient whose treatment included radiotherapy and nephrectomy. All receptors come from a man in his sixties with renal cell carcinoma. Each CDR3 is given with its conserved first and last residue. The D gene is left open where the match is weak. Clone size is not always given. Where it is, it says once, few, many or a class for expanded clones.

abundance	v_gene	d_gene	j_gene	CDR3nt	CDR3aa
once	TRBV6-5	TRBD2	TRBJ2-3	TGTGCCAGCACAGTACGGGAGGGCACAGATACGCAGTATTTT	CASTVREGTDTQYF
.	TRBV11-1	.	TRBJ1-1	TGTGCCAGCAGCTTAGCTCTTACTCAAGGTGGAGCTTTCTTT	CASSLALTQGGAFF
.	TRBV9	.	TRBJ1-3	TGTGCCAGCAGCGTAGTTTCCGACGGAAACACCATATATTTT	CASSVVSDGNTIYF
.	TRBV30	TRBD2	TRBJ2-7	TGTGCCTGGAGTAGACTAGCGGGGGCCTACGAGCAGTACTTC	CAWSRLAGAYEQYF
once	TRBV5-1	.	TRBJ2-3	TGCGCCAGCAGTCCGACTACGTCCACAGATACGCAGTATTTT	CASSPTTSTDTQYF
.	TRBV19	TRBD1	TRBJ1-5	TGTGCCAGTACCCCTGAGGGGGCATATAGCAATCAGCCCCAGCATTTT	CASTPEGAYSNQPQHF
.	TRBV14	TRBD2	TRBJ2-7	TGTGCCAGCAGCCAGGGGCTAGCGGGAGGAATAAACTACGAGCAGTACTTC	CASSQGLAGGINYEQYF
.	TRBV6-5	TRBD2	TRBJ2-7	TGTGCCACCAGGGGCGCGGGAGGGATCTACGAGCAGTACTTC	CATRGAGGIYEQYF
.	TRBV5-1	TRBD2	TRBJ2-1	TGCGCCAGCAGCTATCCCGGGACTAGCGGGAGGGCTTCCTCGAGCTCCTACAATGAGCAGTTCTTC	CASSYPGTSGRASSSSYNEQFF
.	TRBV27	.	TRBJ1-4	TGTGCCAGCAGCGACCAGGGGCTGGCTAATGAAAAACTGTTTTTT	CASSDQGLANEKLFF
.	TRBV7-2	.	TRBJ2-5	TGTGCCAGCAGTCGAGACGGGAGTGCGGAGACCCAGTACTTC	CASSRDGSAETQYF
.	TRBV13	TRBD2	TRBJ2-7	TGTGCCAGCAGCTTAGTAGGTTCGGGCGGGAGTCCCTACGAGCAGTACTTC	CASSLVGSGGSPYEQYF
.	TRBV19	TRBD1	TRBJ1-2	TGTGCCAGTAGTATCGGAACAGGGGGCAGGTACTATGGCTACACCTTC	CASSIGTGGRYYGYTF
.	TRBV5-1	TRBD1	TRBJ2-3	TGCGCCAGCAGCTTGGGTGGGACAGGGTCGACAGATACGCAGTATTTT	CASSLGGTGSTDTQYF
.	TRBV27	.	TRBJ1-2	TGTGCCAGCAGTTTAAAGGGGAGGGAGCTCTATGGCTACACCTTC	CASSLKGRELYGYTF
few	TRBV11-3	.	TRBJ1-1	TGTGCCAGCAGCTTAGACCCCGGGACGGAAGCTTTCTTT	CASSLDPGTEAFF
.	TRBV18	TRBD2	TRBJ2-7	TGTGCCAGCTCACCCATAGCGGGAGGGCCCCACGAGCAGTACTTC	CASSPIAGGPHEQYF
.	TRBV5-1	.	TRBJ1-1	TGCGCCAGCAGCACCCAGGGCCCGGGACGGTTGAACACTGAAGCTTTCTTT	CASSTQGPGRLNTEAFF
.	TRBV5-1	.	TRBJ2-1	TGCGCCAGCAGCTTCCGGGACAACTACAATGAGCAGTTCTTC	CASSFRDNYNEQFF
.	TRBV7-2	.	TRBJ2-3	TGTGCCAGCAGCTTACAGGCGAGCACAGATACGCAGTATTTT	CASSLQASTDTQYF
.	TRBV4-1	TRBD2	TRBJ2-2	TGCGCCAGCAGCCCCCTAGCGGGAGGGAACACCGGGGAGCTGTTTTTT	CASSPLAGGNTGELFF
.	TRBV5-6	TRBD1	TRBJ2-2	TGTGCCAGCAGGGGACAGGGGGCGGTCGGGGAGCTGTTTTTT	CASRGQGAVGELFF
once	TRBV9	.	TRBJ2-5	TGTGCCAGCAGCGTAGTGCAGTATCCGGAGACCCAGTACTTC	CASSVVQYPETQYF
medium-sized	TRBV13	TRBD1	TRBJ2-7	TGTGCCAGCAGCCCAACCGGACAGGGCCACGAGCAGTACTTC	CASSPTGQGHEQYF
few	TRBV19	.	TRBJ2-2	TGTGCCAGTAGTATAAACGGGGAGGCCACCGGGGAGCTGTTTTTT	CASSINGEATGELFF
.	TRBV11-2	.	TRBJ1-4	TGTGCCAGCAGCTTAGGTCCTAATGGTGAAAAACTGTTTTTT	CASSLGPNGEKLFF
.	TRBV6-5	.	TRBJ2-7	TGTGCCAGCAGTCTCGCTGCACCGGTGACCTACGAGCAGTACTTC	CASSLAAPVTYEQYF
.	TRBV5-1	.	TRBJ2-2	TGCGCCAGCAGCTTCTCTAGCCGTCGGGAGCTGTTTTTT	CASSFSSRRELFF
few	TRBV19	TRBD2	TRBJ2-1	TGTGCCAGTAGTATCCACCAGCGGGAGGCGTGGTCCAGTGAGCAGTTCTTC	CASSIHQREAWSSEQFF
once	TRBV9	TRBD1	TRBJ1-2	TGTGCCAGCAGCGTAGGATTGACAGGGCCTTTCTATGGCTACACCTTC	CASSVGLTGPFYGYTF
.	TRBV29-1	TRBD2	TRBJ2-5	TGCAGCGTTACGGGGGGGCTAGAGACCCAGTACTTC	CSVTGGLETQYF
few	TRBV11-2	TRBD2	TRBJ2-5	TGTGCCAGCAGCTTAGGAGGGACTAGCCAAGAGACCCAGTACTTC	CASSLGGTSQETQYF
.	TRBV13	.	TRBJ2-2	TGTGCCAGCAGCTTGGGCACCGGGGAGCTGTTTTTT	CASSLGTGELFF